The rows below give T cell receptor beta chains drawn from one sample of a study of control samples from healthy donors and cancer patients. Profiling relied on immunoSEQ multiplex PCR, and the TCRdb table lists in-frame clones only, not all of them. The sample includes under 150,000 clones, 93% seen only once; the top ten take roughly 2.6%. Sequenced: blood. The receptors derive from a man aged 30 to 39 in good health. CDR3s include the opening cysteine and the closing phenylalanine or tryptophan. Fields, in order: CDR3 length, clone size, J gene, D gene, V gene, CDR3 DNA, CDR3 protein. The D gene is left open where the match is weak. Size is omitted from some rows. Given values are once, few, many or a class for expanded clones.

length: 14; size: NA; J: TRBJ1-1; D: NA; V: TRBV19; DNA: TGTGCCAGTAGTATATATAGAATGAACACTGAAGCTTTCTTT; CDR3: CASSIYRMNTEAFF
length: 15; size: NA; J: TRBJ1-6; D: TRBD1; V: TRBV14; DNA: TGTGCCAGCAGCCAAAGGGACAGGGGGAGATCACCCCTCCACTTT; CDR3: CASSQRDRGRSPLHF
length: 12; size: NA; J: TRBJ1-1; D: NA; V: TRBV5-1; DNA: TGCGCCAGCAGCCGATCCTGGACTGAAGCTTTCTTT; CDR3: CASSRSWTEAFF
length: 13; size: NA; J: TRBJ2-7; D: NA; V: TRBV5-1; DNA: TGCGCCAGCAGCTTGGCCAGGGGATACGAGCAGTACTTC; CDR3: CASSLARGYEQYF
length: 15; size: NA; J: TRBJ1-2; D: NA; V: TRBV9; DNA: TGTGCCAGCAGCGTAGACCCGGGGGTTAACTATGGCTACACCTTC; CDR3: CASSVDPGVNYGYTF
length: 11; size: NA; J: TRBJ1-1; D: TRBD1; V: TRBV28; DNA: TGTGCCACTGTACAGGGGGCGGAAGCTTTCTTT; CDR3: CATVQGAEAFF
length: 11; size: NA; J: TRBJ2-1; D: NA; V: TRBV19; DNA: TGTGCCAGCAAGTGGGGGAATGAGCAGTTCTTC; CDR3: CASKWGNEQFF
length: 15; size: NA; J: TRBJ1-5; D: NA; V: TRBV7-8; DNA: TGTGCCAGCAGCCCGTCCGCCCGGAGCAATCAGCCCCAGCATTTT; CDR3: CASSPSARSNQPQHF
length: 12; size: NA; J: TRBJ1-2; D: NA; V: TRBV2; DNA: TGTGCCAGCCGAAGAGATAGGGTAGGCTACACCTTC; CDR3: CASRRDRVGYTF
length: 17; size: NA; J: TRBJ1-3; D: NA; V: TRBV3-1/TRBV3-2; DNA: TGTGCCAGCAGCCAAGAGCCCCCTGGCCTCTCTGGAAACACCATATATTTT; CDR3: CASSQEPPGLSGNTIYF
length: 15; size: NA; J: TRBJ1-5; D: TRBD1; V: TRBV19; DNA: TGTGCCAGTACCGATGGACAGGGTCTCGTACAGCCCCAGCATTTT; CDR3: CASTDGQGLVQPQHF
length: 14; size: NA; J: TRBJ2-3; D: TRBD2; V: TRBV6-4; DNA: TGTGCCAGCAGTGAGGTCCCTAGCGGGGATACGCAGTATTTT; CDR3: CASSEVPSGDTQYF
length: 19; size: NA; J: TRBJ2-3; D: TRBD2; V: TRBV6-6; DNA: TGTGCCAGCAGTCGCGGACTAGCGGGGTTATCTTCTAGCACAGATACGCAGTATTTT; CDR3: CASSRGLAGLSSSTDTQYF
length: 15; size: NA; J: TRBJ1-2; D: NA; V: TRBV20-1; DNA: TGCAGTGCTAGTCTTCTCCGACTCAAGCTATATGGCTACACCTTC; CDR3: CSASLLRLKLYGYTF
length: 19; size: NA; J: TRBJ2-1; D: TRBD1; V: TRBV7-2; DNA: TGTGCCAGCAGCTTAGGGGGTGGGACAGCCGTGGGGGTTTCTTGGGAGCAGTTCTTC; CDR3: CASSLGGGTAVGVSWEQFF
length: 13; size: NA; J: TRBJ1-1; D: TRBD1; V: TRBV6-4; DNA: TGTGCCAGCAGTGACTCGACAGGGACTCAAGCTTTCTTT; CDR3: CASSDSTGTQAFF
length: 13; size: NA; J: TRBJ1-5; D: NA; V: TRBV10-2; DNA: TGCGCCAGCAGTGCATACAGGGAACAGCCCCAGCATTTT; CDR3: CASSAYREQPQHF
length: 11; size: NA; J: TRBJ2-3; D: NA; V: TRBV24-1; DNA: TGTGCCACTCAGGATTGGGATACGCAGTATTTT; CDR3: CATQDWDTQYF
length: 16; size: NA; J: TRBJ1-3; D: NA; V: TRBV11-2; DNA: TGTGCCAGCAGCTTAAGTCCGTTAAGCTCTGGAAACACCATATATTTT; CDR3: CASSLSPLSSGNTIYF
length: 14; size: NA; J: TRBJ2-7; D: NA; V: TRBV6-1; DNA: TGTGCCAGCAGTGAACGAAGGAGTCGATACGAGCAGTACTTC; CDR3: CASSERRSRYEQYF
length: 13; size: NA; J: TRBJ1-1; D: NA; V: TRBV6-4; DNA: TGTGCCAGCAGTGTGGACAGGAACACTGAAGCTTTCTTT; CDR3: CASSVDRNTEAFF
length: 17; size: once; J: TRBJ1-4; D: TRBD1; V: TRBV5-8; DNA: TGTGCCAGCAGCTTGGTGACAGGGGGCTCCTCTAATGAAAAACTGTTTTTT; CDR3: CASSLVTGGSSNEKLFF
length: 14; size: NA; J: TRBJ1-5; D: NA; V: TRBV27; DNA: TGTGCCAGCAGTTTAGGTAATAGCAATCAGCCCCAGCATTTT; CDR3: CASSLGNSNQPQHF
length: 16; size: NA; J: TRBJ2-3; D: TRBD1; V: TRBV24-1; DNA: TGTGCCACCAGTGATCCTACAGGGGGCGAGGAGGATACGCAGTATTTT; CDR3: CATSDPTGGEEDTQYF
length: 14; size: once; J: TRBJ1-5; D: NA; V: TRBV7-9; DNA: TGTGCCAGCAGCTTAGCGGGAGTGAATCAGCCCCAGCATTTT; CDR3: CASSLAGVNQPQHF
length: 17; size: NA; J: TRBJ1-2; D: NA; V: TRBV5-1; DNA: TGCGCCAGCAGCTTGCTCCTGAATGGACAGAACCTCTATGGCTACACCTTC; CDR3: CASSLLLNGQNLYGYTF
length: 14; size: NA; J: TRBJ1-1; D: TRBD1; V: TRBV28; DNA: TGTGCCAGCATCGAACAGGGGGTGAACACTGAAGCTTTCTTT; CDR3: CASIEQGVNTEAFF
length: 16; size: NA; J: TRBJ2-2; D: NA; V: TRBV24-1; DNA: TGTGCCACCAGTGTTCGGGGGACCCCGGGGACCGGGGAGCTGTTTTTT; CDR3: CATSVRGTPGTGELFF
length: 15; size: NA; J: TRBJ1-5; D: TRBD1; V: TRBV10-3; DNA: TGTGCCATCAGTGATAAGGACAGGGTGGCTCAGCCCCAGCATTTT; CDR3: CAISDKDRVAQPQHF
length: 14; size: once; J: TRBJ2-3; D: NA; V: TRBV5-4; DNA: TGTGCCAGCAGCTTGGGGGGGACAAAAGATACGCAGTATTTT; CDR3: CASSLGGTKDTQYF
length: 14; size: once; J: TRBJ1-1; D: NA; V: TRBV5-1; DNA: TGCGCCAGCAGCCAGGACGTAGAGAACACTGAAGCTTTCTTT; CDR3: CASSQDVENTEAFF
length: 16; size: NA; J: TRBJ1-5; D: NA; V: TRBV5-6; DNA: TGTGCCAGCAGCTTGCGGGCCTATCCAGGGCCTCAGCCCCAGCATTTT; CDR3: CASSLRAYPGPQPQHF
length: 13; size: NA; J: TRBJ1-5; D: TRBD1; V: TRBV9; DNA: TGTGCCAGCAGCGTAACAGGGGATCAGCCCCAGCATTTT; CDR3: CASSVTGDQPQHF
length: 15; size: NA; J: TRBJ1-1; D: NA; V: TRBV5-1; DNA: TGCGCCAGCAGCTTGGTCGGGCGGGGGAACACTGAAGCTTTCTTT; CDR3: CASSLVGRGNTEAFF
length: 14; size: NA; J: TRBJ2-7; D: TRBD2; V: TRBV2; DNA: TGTGCCAGCAGCGCGGAGCGGGGGACCTACGAGCAGTACTTC; CDR3: CASSAERGTYEQYF
length: 16; size: NA; J: TRBJ1-4; D: NA; V: TRBV19; DNA: TGTGCCAGTCAGGGGTCGGGCCTAACAACTAATGAAAAACTGTTTTTT; CDR3: CASQGSGLTTNEKLFF
length: 14; size: NA; J: TRBJ1-5; D: TRBD1; V: TRBV5-8; DNA: TGTGCCAGCAGCTTGACAGGGGAAAATCAGCCCCAGCATTTT; CDR3: CASSLTGENQPQHF
length: 14; size: NA; J: TRBJ1-5; D: NA; V: TRBV7-2; DNA: TGTGCCACCCCGGGCCCCCAGGGCAATCAGCCCCAGCATTTT; CDR3: CATPGPQGNQPQHF
length: 14; size: NA; J: TRBJ2-3; D: NA; V: TRBV11-2; DNA: TGTGCCAGCAGCCCGGGACTCCCAACAGATACGCAGTATTTT; CDR3: CASSPGLPTDTQYF
length: 13; size: NA; J: TRBJ1-5; D: NA; V: TRBV29-1; DNA: TGCAGCGTTGGGGGGTTAGACAATCAGCCCCAGCATTTT; CDR3: CSVGGLDNQPQHF
length: 14; size: NA; J: TRBJ1-4; D: TRBD1; V: TRBV10-3; DNA: TGTGCCATCAGCCGGACAGGGAGAGGAGAAAAACTGTTTTTT; CDR3: CAISRTGRGEKLFF
length: 16; size: once; J: TRBJ2-3; D: NA; V: TRBV29-1; DNA: TGCAGCGTTCACAAAAAAAAGAGATCGGACGGACATCTCCAGTATTTT; CDR3: CSVHKKKRSDGHLQYF
length: 12; size: NA; J: TRBJ1-1; D: NA; V: TRBV2; DNA: TGTGCCAGCGAGGGACCCTCGAGACAGGCTTTCTTT; CDR3: CASEGPSRQAFF
length: 16; size: NA; J: TRBJ1-6; D: TRBD1; V: TRBV6-6; DNA: TGTGCCAGCAGTTCGTCGGGACAGGGGGCCAATTCACCCCTCCACTTT; CDR3: CASSSSGQGANSPLHF
length: 15; size: NA; J: TRBJ2-7; D: NA; V: TRBV3-1/TRBV3-2; DNA: TGTGCCAGCAGCCAAGATAAGGAGGGTGAGGACGAGCAGTACTTC; CDR3: CASSQDKEGEDEQYF
length: 14; size: NA; J: TRBJ2-1; D: TRBD2; V: TRBV5-1; DNA: TGCGCCAGCAGCTGGGGGGGAAGCTACAATGAGCAGTTCTTC; CDR3: CASSWGGSYNEQFF
length: 16; size: NA; J: TRBJ2-3; D: TRBD2; V: TRBV7-9; DNA: TGTGCCAGCAGCATCGGGACTAGCGGGGCCACAGATACGCAGTATTTT; CDR3: CASSIGTSGATDTQYF
length: 15; size: NA; J: TRBJ1-5; D: NA; V: TRBV19; DNA: TGTGCCAGTAGCCCAGACAGAGCTAGCAATCAGCCCCAGCATTTT; CDR3: CASSPDRASNQPQHF
length: 13; size: NA; J: TRBJ1-5; D: NA; V: TRBV3-1/TRBV3-2; DNA: TGTGCCAGCAGCCAAGATCTAAATCAGCCCCAGCATTTT; CDR3: CASSQDLNQPQHF
length: 14; size: NA; J: TRBJ2-1; D: NA; V: TRBV24-1; DNA: TGTGCCACCAGTGGCTCCCCCTCCTACAATGAGCAGTTCTTC; CDR3: CATSGSPSYNEQFF
length: 14; size: once; J: TRBJ2-4; D: NA; V: TRBV6-1; DNA: TGTGCCAGCAGTGAAGGCACCAGCAAAAACATTCAGTACTTC; CDR3: CASSEGTSKNIQYF
length: 14; size: NA; J: TRBJ1-1; D: NA; V: TRBV10-3; DNA: TGTGCCATCAGTGATTCGGGGGGGAACACTGAAGCTTTCTTT; CDR3: CAISDSGGNTEAFF
length: 16; size: NA; J: TRBJ1-5; D: TRBD1; V: TRBV10-2; DNA: TGCGCCAGCAGTGAGCCGAGCGGGACAGGGGATCAGCCCCAGCATTTT; CDR3: CASSEPSGTGDQPQHF